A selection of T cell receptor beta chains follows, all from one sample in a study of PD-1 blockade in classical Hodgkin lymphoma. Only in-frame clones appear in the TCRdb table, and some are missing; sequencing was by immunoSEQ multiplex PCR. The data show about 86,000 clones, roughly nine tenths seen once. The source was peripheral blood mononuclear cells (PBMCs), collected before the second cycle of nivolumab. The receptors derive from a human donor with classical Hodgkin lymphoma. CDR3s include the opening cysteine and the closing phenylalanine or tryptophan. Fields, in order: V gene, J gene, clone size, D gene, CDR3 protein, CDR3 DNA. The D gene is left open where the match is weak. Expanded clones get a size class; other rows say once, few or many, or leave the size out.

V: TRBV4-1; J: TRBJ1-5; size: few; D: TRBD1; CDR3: CASSQDMDRNQHF; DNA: TGCGCCAGCAGCCAAGATATGGACAGGAACCAGCATTTT
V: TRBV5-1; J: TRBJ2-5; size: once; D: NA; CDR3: CASSSGTHEETQYF; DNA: TGCGCCAGCAGCTCCGGGACACATGAAGAGACCCAGTACTTC
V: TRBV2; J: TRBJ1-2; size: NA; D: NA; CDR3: CASRKRSGGAQVYGYTF; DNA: TGTGCCAGCAGGAAAAGGAGTGGGGGGGCGCAGGTCTATGGCTACACCTTC
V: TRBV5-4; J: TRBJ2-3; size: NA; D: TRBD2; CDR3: CASSTPGGPRDTQYF; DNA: TGTGCCAGCAGTACCCCGGGGGGTCCACGAGATACGCAGTATTTT
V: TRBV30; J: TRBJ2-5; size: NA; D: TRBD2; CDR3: CAWTDGLGLGAQYF; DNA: TGTGCCTGGACAGACGGACTAGGACTTGGGGCCCAGTACTTC
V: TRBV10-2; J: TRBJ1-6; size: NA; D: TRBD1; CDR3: CASSVSRGYYGNSPLHF; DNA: TGCGCCAGCAGTGTAAGCAGGGGGTACTATGGAAATTCACCCCTCCACTTT
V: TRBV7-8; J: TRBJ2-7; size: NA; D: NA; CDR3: CASSHQYEQYF; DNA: TGTGCCAGCAGCCACCAATACGAGCAGTACTTC
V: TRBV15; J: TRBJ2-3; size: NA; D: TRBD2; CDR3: CATSRVLSSGGTDTQYF; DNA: TGTGCCACCAGCAGAGTTCTCTCTAGCGGGGGCACAGATACGCAGTATTTT
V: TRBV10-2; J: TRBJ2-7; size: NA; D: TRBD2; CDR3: CASRNGGSHEQYF; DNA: TGCGCCAGCCGTAACGGCGGGAGCCACGAGCAGTACTTC
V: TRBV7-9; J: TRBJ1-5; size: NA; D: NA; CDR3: CASSTGTGDQPQHF; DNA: TGTGCCAGCAGTACCGGGACCGGAGATCAGCCCCAGCATTTT
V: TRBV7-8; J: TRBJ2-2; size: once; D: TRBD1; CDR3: CASSLTGDGELFF; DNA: TGTGCCAGCAGCTTGACAGGGGATGGGGAGCTGTTTTTT
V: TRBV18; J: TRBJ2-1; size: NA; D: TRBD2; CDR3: CASSPIGTSGRYNEQFF; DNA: TGTGCCAGCTCACCGATAGGGACTAGCGGGAGGTACAATGAGCAGTTCTTC
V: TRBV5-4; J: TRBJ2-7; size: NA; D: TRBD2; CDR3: CASSSLFGRGRSYEQYF; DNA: TGTGCCAGCAGCTCCCTATTTGGGAGGGGACGCTCCTACGAGCAGTACTTC
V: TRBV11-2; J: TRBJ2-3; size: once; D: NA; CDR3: CASSLVAALSTDTQYF; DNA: TGTGCCAGCAGCTTAGTTGCAGCACTAAGCACAGATACGCAGTATTTT
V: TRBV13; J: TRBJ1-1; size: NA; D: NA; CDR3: CASSLRVMGAFF; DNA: TGTGCCAGCAGCTTACGGGTGATGGGAGCTTTCTTT
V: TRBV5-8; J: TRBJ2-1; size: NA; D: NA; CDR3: CASSFRASSYNEQFF; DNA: TGTGCCAGCAGCTTCCGTGCCAGCTCCTACAATGAGCAGTTCTTC
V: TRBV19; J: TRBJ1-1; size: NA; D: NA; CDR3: CASSKTVNTEAFF; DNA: TGTGCCAGTAGTAAGACAGTGAACACTGAAGCTTTCTTT
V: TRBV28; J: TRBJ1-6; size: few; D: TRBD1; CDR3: CASSSGQGIWALHF; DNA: TGTGCCAGCAGTTCGGGACAGGGAATATGGGCCCTCCACTTT
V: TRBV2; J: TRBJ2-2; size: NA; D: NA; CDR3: CASSEGEKGPGELFF; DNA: TGTGCCAGCAGTGAAGGTGAAAAGGGTCCCGGGGAGCTGTTTTTT
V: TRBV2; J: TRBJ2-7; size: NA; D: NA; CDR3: CASSERGMKYEQYF; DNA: TGTGCCAGCAGTGAGCGGGGTATGAAGTACGAGCAGTACTTC
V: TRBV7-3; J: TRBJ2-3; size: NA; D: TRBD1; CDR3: CASSSTGTGSDTQYF; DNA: TGTGCCAGCAGCTCTACCGGGACAGGGTCAGATACGCAGTATTTT
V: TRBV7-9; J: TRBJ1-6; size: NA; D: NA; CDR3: CASSQTPGQHSPLHF; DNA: TGTGCCAGCAGCCAAACCCCCGGACAGCATTCACCCCTCCACTTT
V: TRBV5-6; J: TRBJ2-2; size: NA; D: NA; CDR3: CASSSVAGELFF; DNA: TGTGCCAGCAGCTCCGTAGCCGGGGAGCTGTTTTTT